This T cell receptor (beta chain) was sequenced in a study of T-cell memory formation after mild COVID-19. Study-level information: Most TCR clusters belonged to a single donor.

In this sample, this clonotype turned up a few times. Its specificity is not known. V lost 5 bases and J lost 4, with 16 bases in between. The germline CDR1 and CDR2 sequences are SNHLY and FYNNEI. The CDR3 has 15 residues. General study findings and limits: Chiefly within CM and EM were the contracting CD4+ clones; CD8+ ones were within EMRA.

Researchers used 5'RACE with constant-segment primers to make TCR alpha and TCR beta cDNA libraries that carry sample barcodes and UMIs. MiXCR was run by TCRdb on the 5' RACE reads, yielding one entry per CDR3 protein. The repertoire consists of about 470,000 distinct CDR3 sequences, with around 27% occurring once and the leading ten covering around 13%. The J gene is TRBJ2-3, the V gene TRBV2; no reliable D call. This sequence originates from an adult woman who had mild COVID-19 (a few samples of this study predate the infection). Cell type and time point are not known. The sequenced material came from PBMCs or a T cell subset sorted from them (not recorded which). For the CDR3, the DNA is TGTGCCAGCAGTTACCCCGGACCCCTCGCAGATACGCAGTATTTT. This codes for CASSYPGPLADTQYF.